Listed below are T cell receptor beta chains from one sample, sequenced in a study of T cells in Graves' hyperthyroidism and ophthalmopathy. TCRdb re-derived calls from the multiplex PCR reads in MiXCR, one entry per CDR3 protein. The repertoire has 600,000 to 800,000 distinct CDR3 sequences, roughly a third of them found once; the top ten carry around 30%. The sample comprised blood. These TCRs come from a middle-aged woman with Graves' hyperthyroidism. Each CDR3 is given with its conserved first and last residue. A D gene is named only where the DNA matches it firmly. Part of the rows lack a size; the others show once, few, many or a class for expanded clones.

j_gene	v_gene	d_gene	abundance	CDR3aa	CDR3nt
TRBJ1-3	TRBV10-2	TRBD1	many	CASRPTGTGNTIYF	TGCGCCAGCAGGCCGACAGGGACTGGAAACACCATATATTTT
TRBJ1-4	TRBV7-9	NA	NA	CASSFSGDIWEKLFF	TGTGCCAGCAGCTTTTCTGGGGACATATGGGAAAAACTGTTTTTT
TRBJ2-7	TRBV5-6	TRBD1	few	CASSLSDRDPHEQYF	TGTGCCAGCAGCCTTTCGGACAGGGATCCCCACGAGCAGTACTTC
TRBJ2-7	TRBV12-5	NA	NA	CASGPKHEQYF	TGTGCTAGTGGTCCTAAGCACGAGCAGTACTTC
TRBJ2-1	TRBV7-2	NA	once	CASSTLGSGHNNEQFF	TGTGCCAGCAGCACACTGGGATCGGGGCATAACAATGAGCAGTTCTTC
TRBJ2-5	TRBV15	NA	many	CATSRDLVETQYF	TGTGCCACCAGCAGAGATCTAGTAGAGACCCAGTACTTC
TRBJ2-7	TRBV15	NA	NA	CATSRDAGAYEQYF	TGTGCCACCAGCAGAGACGCTGGGGCCTACGAGCAGTACTTC
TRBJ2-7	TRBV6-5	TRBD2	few	CASSLAGGPNEQYF	TGTGCCAGCAGTTTAGCGGGAGGGCCGAACGAGCAGTACTTC
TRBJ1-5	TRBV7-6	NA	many	CASSPMGGNQPQHF	TGTGCCAGCAGCCCCATGGGGGGGAATCAGCCCCAGCATTTT
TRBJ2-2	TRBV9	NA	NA	CASSVPAGYTGELFF	TGTGCCAGCAGCGTACCCGCGGGGTACACCGGGGAGCTGTTTTTT
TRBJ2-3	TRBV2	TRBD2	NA	CASSEAGGTSTDTQYF	TGTGCCAGCAGTGAAGCGGGGGGGACCTCAACGGATACGCAGTATTTT
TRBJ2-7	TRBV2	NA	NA	CASSRSSQEEAYEQYF	TGTGCCAGCAGTAGAAGTTCGCAGGAGGAGGCCTACGAGCAGTACTTC
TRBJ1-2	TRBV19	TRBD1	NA	CASSADRRGYGYTF	TGTGCCAGTAGTGCGGACAGGAGGGGCTATGGCTACACCTTC
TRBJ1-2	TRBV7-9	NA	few	CASSLAEQGSNYGYTF	TGTGCCAGCAGCTTAGCGGAGCAGGGATCTAACTATGGCTACACCTTC
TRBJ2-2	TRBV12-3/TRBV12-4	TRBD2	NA	CASSRLAENTGELFF	TGTGCCAGCAGTAGACTAGCGGAGAACACCGGGGAGCTGTTTTTT
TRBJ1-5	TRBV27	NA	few	CASSLLVGQPQHF	TGTGCCAGCAGTTTACTGGTTGGGCAGCCCCAGCATTTT
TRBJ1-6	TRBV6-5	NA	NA	CASSYSTGVTNSPLHF	TGTGCCAGCAGTTACTCGACCGGGGTAACTAATTCACCCCTCCACTTT
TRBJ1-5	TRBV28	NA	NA	CASRSQWGQPQHF	TGTGCCAGCAGATCACAATGGGGTCAGCCCCAGCATTTT
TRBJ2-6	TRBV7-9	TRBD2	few	CASSSVSGRGLNSGANVLTF	TGTGCCAGCAGCTCCGTCTCCGGGAGGGGCTTAAACTCTGGGGCCAACGTCCTGACTTTC
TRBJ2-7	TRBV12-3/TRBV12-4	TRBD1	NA	CASTLSGGAWEEQYF	TGTGCCAGCACCCTTTCAGGGGGCGCTTGGGAGGAGCAGTACTTC
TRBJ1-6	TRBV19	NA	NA	CASSPSPGENSPLHF	TGTGCCAGTAGTCCGTCTCCGGGGGAAAATTCACCCCTCCACTTT
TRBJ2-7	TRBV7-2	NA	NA	CASSPLGVGNEQYF	TGTGCCAGCAGCCCCCTAGGGGTGGGGAACGAGCAGTACTTC
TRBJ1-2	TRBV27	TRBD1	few	CASSPRTGEFYGYTF	TGTGCCAGCAGTCCTCGGACAGGGGAGTTCTATGGCTACACCTTC
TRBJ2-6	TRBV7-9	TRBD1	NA	CASSLIGTGVVRTF	TGTGCCAGCAGCCTCATTGGGACAGGGGTCGTGCGGACTTTC